The 30 T cell receptor beta chains below were found in one sample sequenced in a study of CD8 T cells in Susac syndrome. Random hexamers served to reverse transcribe about 0.45 to 1 ug RNA. TCRdb reanalysed the immunoSEQ multiplex PCR reads using MiXCR and keeps one entry per CDR3 protein. The sample records around 150,000 distinct CDR3 sequences, around 94% being singletons. The sequenced sample was CD4+ T cells from PBMCs. The receptors derive from a human donor in good health.

The chain couples TRBV29-1 to TRBJ2-2, with 7 positions matching TRBD1. Germline V gives CDR1 SQVTM, CDR2 ANQGSEA. V trimming: 4 bases; J trimming: 0 bases; junction bases outside the gene matches: 8. The CDR3 runs 16 residues. The CDR3 bases are TGCAGCGTTGTATACGTCGGGACAGCGAACACCGGGGAGCTGTTTTTT. It specifies CSVVYVGTANTGELFF.

V gene TRBV28 combines with J gene TRBJ2-7; D is possibly TRBD1 (7 bases). The V gene's germline CDR1 is MDHEN and CDR2 SYDVKM. V lost 5 bases and J lost 6, with 17 bases in between. CDR3 size: 14 residues. CDR3 amino acids: CASSLIDREAEQYF. The CDR3 DNA is TGTGCCAGCAGTCTCATTGACAGGGAGGCCGAGCAGTACTTC.

The chain combines TRBV5-6 with TRBJ2-1; TRBD2 matches at 15 bases. Germline V lookup: CDR1 SGHDT, CDR2 YYEEEE. This CDR3 region has 18 residues. Trimming cost V 3 bases and J 9 bases; bases outside gene matches: 13. The CDR3 region is CASSWTSGGARAVGEQFF. DNA of the CDR3: TGTGCCAGCAGCTGGACTAGCGGGGGGGCCCGAGCTGTCGGTGAGCAGTTCTTC.

The chain uses TRBV6-2 or TRBV6-3 and TRBJ1-2, with a weak D call TRBD1 (5 bases). V was pared by 5 bases and J by 0 bases, with 10 bases between. The CDR3 covers 14 residues. Germline lookup yields CDR1 MNHEY and CDR2 SVGEGT. This CDR3 reads CASSKGHANYGYTF. For the CDR3, the DNA is TGTGCCAGCAGTAAAGGACACGCTAACTATGGCTACACCTTC.

CDR3 nucleotide sequence: TGTGCCTGGAGTTTGGGGACAGCTGAAAATTCACCCCTCCACTTT. Its protein product is CAWSLGTAENSPLHF. V usage is TRBV30 and J usage is TRBJ1-6, with TRBD1 matching over 7 bases. The CDR3 runs to 15 residues. Trimming took 2 bases from V and 7 from J; bases not matched to a gene: 8. Germline V gene data show CDR1 as GTSNPN and CDR2 as SVGIG (reference sequence).

The CDR3 spells CASSLPVLNTEAFF. CDR3 nucleotides: TGTGCCAGCAGCCTACCGGTCCTGAACACTGAAGCTTTCTTT. This rearrangement joins TRBV7-9 to TRBJ1-1; D is unclear. CDR1 SEHNR and CDR2 FQNEAQ come from the germline V gene (reference sequence). V shed 5 bases and J shed 0 bases, with 10 bases lying between them. CDR3 size: 14 residues.

The V and J genes are TRBV5-1 and TRBJ1-1; a possible D gene is TRBD1 (5 bases). Trimming took off 1 base at V and 3 bases at J, with 13 bases between the two ends. There are 15 residues in the CDR3. Germline V gene data show CDR1 as SGHRS and CDR2 as YFSETQ. The CDR3 sequence is CASSLLSVGDTEAFF. CDR3 coding DNA: TGCGCCAGCAGCTTGCTATCGGTGGGGGACACTGAAGCTTTCTTT.

J is TRBJ2-7 and V is TRBV12-3 or TRBV12-4; D is undetermined. This CDR3 spans 10 amino acids. Trimming left V 3 bases short and J 7 bases short, with 4 bases between. Here the CDR3 reads CASSLGEQYF. CDR3 bases: TGTGCCAGCAGTTTGGGGGAGCAGTACTTC.

J is TRBJ2-3 and V is TRBV12-3 or TRBV12-4; D perhaps matches TRBD2 (5 bases). V was shortened by 8 bases and J by 2 bases, with 17 bases between the two germline ends. CDR3 length: 15 amino acids. CDR3 sequence (DNA): TGTGCCAGCTCATCGCCGGACTGGTACACAGATACGCAGTATTTT. This codes for CASSSPDWYTDTQYF.

The V call is TRBV20-1, the J call TRBJ2-5; D is possibly TRBD1 (6 bases). Trimming took 3 bases from V and 5 from J, leaving 13 bases between them. The CDR3 is 13 amino acids. Germline V CDR1 and CDR2: DFQATT, SNEGSKA (reference sequence). DNA for the CDR3: TGCAGTGCTAGGATGGGGGCACGGGAGACCCAGTACTTC. Its translation: CSARMGARETQYF.

The CDR3, as DNA: TGTGCCACCAGCAGAGATCGTGGTGGCTACACCTTC. As protein: CATSRDRGGYTF. The J gene is TRBJ1-2, the V gene TRBV15; D gene unclear. The CDR3 consists of 12 residues. CDR1 and CDR2 (germline): LNHNV, YYDKDF (reference sequence). Trimming pared 0 bases from V and 7 bases from J, leaving 6 bases between.

V is TRBV4-3 and J is TRBJ2-7; D gene ambiguous. V was shortened by 0 bases and J by 3 bases, with 9 bases between the two germline ends. The CDR3 is made up of 14 amino acids. The germline gives CDR1 LGHNA, CDR2 YSLEER. Here the CDR3 DNA reads TGCGCCAGCAGCCAAGATTACCATGACTACGAGCAGTACTTC. Residues: CASSQDYHDYEQYF.

This clonotype appeared once. The chain is built from TRBV20-1 and TRBJ2-5; D gene uncertain. With 0 bases removed from V and 4 bases from J, the gap between germline ends came to 9 bases. Per germline, CDR1 DFQATT and CDR2 SNEGSKA (reference sequence). The CDR3 is 13 residues long. CDR3 region: CSARDGPSETQYF. CDR3 DNA: TGCAGTGCTAGAGATGGTCCTTCAGAGACCCAGTACTTC.

The genes are TRBV19 and TRBJ1-2, with 8 bases fitting TRBD1. Looked up from germline, CDR1 is LNHDA and CDR2 is SQIVND (reference sequence). Trimming removed 4 bases from V and 6 bases from J; junction bases left unmatched: 10. This CDR3 has 15 amino acids. CDR3 bases: TGTGCCAGTAGTACTCGACAGGGGAGTCGAGATGGCTACACCTTC. Encoded protein: CASSTRQGSRDGYTF.

J is TRBJ2-7 and V is TRBV30, with D possibly being TRBD1 or TRBD2 (5 bases each). CDR3 size: 13 residues. The germline V gene has CDR1 GTSNPN and CDR2 SVGIG (reference sequence). Trimming left V 4 bases short and J 4 bases short, with 14 bases between. The CDR3 bases are TGTGCCTGGAACCGGGACCATTCGTACGAGCAGTACTTC. Its translation is CAWNRDHSYEQYF.

The J gene is TRBJ2-5, the V gene TRBV20-1; D possibly uses TRBD1 or TRBD2 (5 bases each). Germline V gene lookup returns CDR1 DFQATT and CDR2 SNEGSKA (reference sequence). V lost 5 bases, J lost 4 bases, and 11 bases lay in between. The CDR3 has 12 amino acids. The CDR3 DNA reads TGCAGTGCTGACCTTGGGGGAGAGACCCAGTACTTC. Its translation is CSADLGGETQYF.

V usage is TRBV3-1 and J usage is TRBJ2-3; TRBD2 agrees at 11 bases. CDR1 is LGHDT, CDR2 YNNKEL, per germline (reference sequence). The CDR3 runs to 15 residues. J gave up 6 bases and V 5 bases, and 7 bases lay outside the gene matches. The DNA for the CDR3 is TGTGCCAGCAGCGAAACTAGCGGGGGCAGGGATACGCAGTATTTT. Encoded protein: CASSETSGGRDTQYF.

The gene calls are TRBV20-1 and TRBJ2-7; TRBD1 might be the D (5 bases). Trimming shortened V by 6 bases and J by 4 bases, and 10 bases separated the two germline ends. Germline values: CDR1 DFQATT, CDR2 SNEGSKA (reference sequence). The CDR3 spans 11 residues. CDR3 region: CSAADTYEQYF. The CDR3 region has the DNA TGCAGTGCCGCGGACACATACGAGCAGTACTTC.

This clonotype came up a few times. This sequence joins TRBV3-1 and TRBJ1-5; D gene unclear. This CDR3 is 14 amino acids long. The germline V gene has CDR1 LGHDT and CDR2 YNNKEL (reference sequence). V was shortened by 1 base and J by 4 bases, with 8 bases between the two germline ends. CDR3 DNA sequence: TGTGCCAGCAGCCAAGGGCAGTCAAATCAGCCCCAGCATTTT. It yields the protein CASSQGQSNQPQHF.

The J gene is TRBJ2-6, the V gene TRBV6-6; D might be TRBD1 or TRBD2, each matching 6 bases. The CDR3 length is 14 residues. Per the germline V gene, CDR1 is MNHNY and CDR2 is SVGAGI (reference sequence). V was shortened by 6 bases and J by 4 bases, with 10 bases between the two germline ends. CDR3 region: CASRLGGGANVLTF. The CDR3 DNA sequence: TGTGCCAGCAGACTGGGGGGCGGGGCCAACGTCCTGACTTTC.

The chain carries TRBV19 and TRBJ1-2, with a possible D match to TRBD1 (5 bases). Trimming pared 5 bases from V and 0 bases from J, leaving 19 bases between. The CDR3 length is 17 residues. In germline, CDR1 is LNHDA, CDR2 SQIVND (reference sequence). Here the CDR3 DNA reads TGTGCCAGTAGTCCCCGGGAGGGGACCAAGACTAACTATGGCTACACCTTC. Its translation: CASSPREGTKTNYGYTF.

This chain joins TRBV18 and TRBJ2-3, with TRBD2 identical over 10 bases. Trimming removed 3 bases from V and 2 bases from J; junction bases left unmatched: 2. The CDR3 totals 15 residues. Per germline, CDR1 KGHSH and CDR2 LQKENI. CDR3 bases: TGTGCCAGCTCACCGGGGACTAGCGACACAGATACGCAGTATTTT. Translating it yields CASSPGTSDTDTQYF. Using reference TRBV18 and TRBJ2-3 for the parts outside the CDR3, the full variable domain is NAGVMQNPRHLVRRRGQEARLRCSPMKGHSHVYWYRQLPEEGLKFMVYLQKENIIDESGMPKERFSAEFPKEGPSILRIQQVVRGDSAAYFCASSPGTSDTDTQYFGPGTRLTVL.

The chain couples TRBV29-1 to TRBJ2-7; a weak D match, TRBD2 (5 bases). This CDR3 is 12 amino acids long. Germline V gives CDR1 SQVTM, CDR2 ANQGSEA. V was cut by 5 bases and J by 2 bases, with 10 bases left in between. In DNA form, the CDR3 reads TGCAGCGTTATAGACGGGACCTACGAGCAGTACTTC. As protein: CSVIDGTYEQYF.

This chain uses TRBV9 with TRBJ1-1; D unresolved. This CDR3 comprises 12 residues. V was trimmed by 6 bases and J by 10 bases, leaving 16 bases between them. CDR1 SGDLS and CDR2 YYNGEE come from the germline V gene. The CDR3 DNA follows: TGTGCCAGCAAGATGGTTGGGTCAGGAGCTTTCTTT. Translation: CASKMVGSGAFF.

This clonotype appeared a single time. The rearrangement uses TRBV28 and TRBJ1-2; D is ambiguous. Germline CDR1 MDHEN, CDR2 SYDVKM. V was shortened by 1 base and J by 8 bases, with 8 bases between the two germline ends. This CDR3 is 12 amino acids long. The CDR3: CASSLLGAGYTF. CDR3 nucleotide sequence: TGTGCCAGCAGTTTATTGGGTGCAGGCTACACCTTC.

The chain is built from TRBV6-6 and TRBJ1-1; no clear D. Germline loops: CDR1 MNHNY, CDR2 SVGAGI (reference sequence). Trimming removed 0 bases at V and 5 bases at J, with 10 bases between. There are 14 residues in the CDR3. The CDR3 spells CASSYSRGETEAFF. In DNA form, the CDR3 reads TGTGCCAGCAGTTACTCTCGGGGAGAGACTGAAGCTTTCTTT.

The chain recombines TRBV20-1 with TRBJ1-2, with D hard to call. Germline V gene sequence: CDR1 DFQATT, CDR2 SNEGSKA (reference sequence). This CDR3 has 8 amino acids. V lost 6 bases to trimming and J lost 8 bases, with 4 bases between them. The CDR3, as DNA: TGCAGTGCGCCCGGCTACACCTTC. It specifies CSAPGYTF.

The rearrangement joins TRBV5-1 to TRBJ2-7; D not resolved. V lost 6 bases and J 0 bases, leaving 16 bases between the germline ends. From germline, CDR1 is SGHRS and CDR2 YFSETQ. This CDR3 region has 15 residues. CDR3 in DNA: TGCGCCAGCACCACTGGTGGGTTGAGCTCCTACGAGCAGTACTTC. Translation gives CASTTGGLSSYEQYF.

V usage is TRBV7-9 and J usage is TRBJ1-1; D is undetermined. The CDR3 extends over 13 amino acids. Trimming stripped 7 bases from V and 5 bases from J, with 14 bases between. In germline, CDR1 is SEHNR, CDR2 FQNEAQ (reference sequence). In DNA form, the CDR3 reads TGTGCCAGCACCACCCAAGCTGCGACTGAAGCTTTCTTT. It yields the protein CASTTQAATEAFF.

The chain joins TRBV5-6 to TRBJ1-2; D may be TRBD1 (6 bases). This CDR3 spans 15 amino acids. V lost 1 base and J lost 1, with 11 bases in between. The germline CDR1 and CDR2 sequences are SGHDT and YYEEEE. For the CDR3, the DNA is TGTGCCAGCAGCTTGTGGGACACATATAACTATGGCTACACCTTC. Protein: CASSLWDTYNYGYTF.